The 6 T cell receptor beta chains given below trace back to one sample, sequenced in a study of shared clonotypes between healthy human individuals. The assay was immunoSEQ multiplex PCR, and TCRdb's table has in-frame clones only and misses some. The sample includes about 2.2 million clones, about 93% of them seen just once. Terminally differentiated effector memory CD45RA+ cells were excluded by CCR7 positive selection of CD45RO-negative cells. The specimen sequenced was naive CD8+ T cells from PBMCs. These receptors originate from a man younger than 35 in good health. Some clones in this sample may be carry-over from other donors' samples.

The V gene is TRBV6-6, the J gene TRBJ2-3; D unresolved. This CDR3 is 15 amino acids long. CDR1 and CDR2 (germline): MNHNY, SVGAGI (reference sequence). Trimming left V 3 bases short and J 2 bases short, with 12 bases between. This chain's CDR3 is CASSYSSAPTDTQYF. CDR3 DNA: TGTGCCAGCAGTTATAGCTCCGCCCCCACAGATACGCAGTATTTT.

This chain joins TRBV19 and TRBJ2-7; 7 positions match TRBD2. Trimming cost V 8 bases and J 4 bases; bases outside gene matches: 8. Germline V gene data show CDR1 as LNHDA and CDR2 as SQIVND (reference sequence). The CDR3 loop spans 13 amino acids. As DNA, the CDR3 is TGTGCCAGTGGGCCAGCGGGAATGTACGAGCAGTACTTC. It codes for CASGPAGMYEQYF.

This chain uses TRBV28 with TRBJ1-5; D remains ambiguous. Trimming took 2 bases from V and 3 from J, leaving 8 bases between them. The germline CDR1 and CDR2 sequences are MDHEN and SYDVKM. The CDR3 loop spans 14 amino acids. Here the CDR3 DNA reads TGTGCCAGCAGTTTAGACGGATACAATCAGCCCCAGCATTTT. Protein sequence: CASSLDGYNQPQHF.

This clone has just one count. The rearrangement joins TRBV19 to TRBJ2-7, with 14 bases aligning to TRBD2. The V and J ends lost 5 bases and 6 bases, in that order; junction bases with no gene match: 6. Germline CDR1 LNHDA, CDR2 SQIVND (reference sequence). CDR3 length equals 15 residues. Here the CDR3 reads CASSAGLAGEGEQYF. The CDR3 region has the DNA TGTGCCAGTAGTGCGGGACTAGCGGGAGAGGGCGAGCAGTACTTC.

J is TRBJ2-7 and V is TRBV7-8, with D unclear. V was clipped by 4 bases and J by 0 bases, with 10 bases between them. In germline, CDR1 is SGHVS, CDR2 FQNEAQ. There are 14 residues in the CDR3. The CDR3 nucleotides read TGTGCCAGCAGCTCACTACAGAGCTCCTACGAGCAGTACTTC. Translating gives CASSSLQSSYEQYF.

V usage is TRBV27 and J usage is TRBJ2-7, with D uncertain. CDR3 size: 14 residues. V lost 3 bases to trimming and J lost 3 bases, with 12 bases between them. Germline V gene data show CDR1 as MNHEY and CDR2 as SMNVEV (reference sequence). The CDR3 loop is CASSFSPWVYEQYF. The DNA of the CDR3 is TGTGCCAGCAGTTTTAGTCCTTGGGTCTACGAGCAGTACTTC.